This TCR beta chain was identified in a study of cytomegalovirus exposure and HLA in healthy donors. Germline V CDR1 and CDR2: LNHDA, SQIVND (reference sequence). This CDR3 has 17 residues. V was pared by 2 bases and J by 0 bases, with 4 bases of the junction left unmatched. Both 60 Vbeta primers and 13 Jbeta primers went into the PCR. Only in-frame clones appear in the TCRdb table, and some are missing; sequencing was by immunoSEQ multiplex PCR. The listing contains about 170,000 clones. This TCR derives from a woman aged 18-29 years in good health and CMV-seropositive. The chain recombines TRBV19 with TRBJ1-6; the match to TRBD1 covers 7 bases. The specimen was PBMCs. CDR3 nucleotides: TGTGCCAGTAGTATAAAGGGACAGCTCTCCTATAATTCACCCCTCCACTTT. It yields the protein CASSIKGQLSYNSPLHF.